This T cell receptor beta chain was captured by sequencing in a study of cytomegalovirus exposure and HLA in healthy donors. Turning to the study itself: Researchers found that around 80% of 398 genotyped donors fell within the Caucasian-associated ancestry cluster. General study points: Reportedly, cytomegalovirus status was diagnosed with high sensitivity and specificity.

The PCR was carried out with 60 Vbeta primers and 13 Jbeta primers. Methods used by the authors: Later, tens of millions of unique TCR beta chains were counted in an analysis, and some 9.9 million of them were shared. Assay used: immunoSEQ multiplex PCR; TCRdb lists only in-frame clones, some missing. V, J and clone size reflect that table, while D and trimming were determined from the DNA. The table lists about 160,000 clones, around 75% of them singletons, with under 4% in the top ten. The CDR3 is 14 amino acids. Trimming left V 9 bases short and J 0 bases short, with 12 bases between. Germline V gives CDR1 LNHDA, CDR2 SQIVND (reference sequence). The table lists this clone with a few counts. Its antigen is as yet unknown.

The chain has TRBV19 and TRBJ1-5, with D possibly TRBD1 on 5 matching bases. Source material: PBMCs. The receptor comes from a human donor in good health. Here the CDR3 DNA reads TGTGCCAGCGGACACCCGATTAGCAATCAGCCCCAGCATTTT. Translated: CASGHPISNQPQHF.